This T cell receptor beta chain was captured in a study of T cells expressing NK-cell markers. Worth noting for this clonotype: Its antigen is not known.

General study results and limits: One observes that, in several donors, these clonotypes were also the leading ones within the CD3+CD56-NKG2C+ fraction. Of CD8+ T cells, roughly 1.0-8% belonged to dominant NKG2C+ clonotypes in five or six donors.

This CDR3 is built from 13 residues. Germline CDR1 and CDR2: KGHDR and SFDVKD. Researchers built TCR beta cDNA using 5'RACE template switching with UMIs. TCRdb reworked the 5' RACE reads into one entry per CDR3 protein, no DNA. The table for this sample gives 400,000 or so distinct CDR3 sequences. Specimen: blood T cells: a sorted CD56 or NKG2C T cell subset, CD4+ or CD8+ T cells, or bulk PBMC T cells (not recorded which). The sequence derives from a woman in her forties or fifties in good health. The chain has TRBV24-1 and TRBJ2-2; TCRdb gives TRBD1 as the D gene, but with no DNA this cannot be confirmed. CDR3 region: CATSGQGTGELFF.